This T cell receptor (beta chain) was identified during a study of response to subunit inactivated influenza vaccine. The sample holds a few counts of this clonotype. The target antigen is unknown. Study conclusions and caveats: Authors suggested seasonal influenza vaccinations each recruit few new T cells.

CDR3 length: 14 amino acids. The V end was cut by 3 bases, the J end by 7 bases, with 13 bases between. In TCRdb, the RT-PCR reads were re-called with MiXCR into one record per CDR3 protein. The repertoire holds hundreds of thousands of distinct CDR3 sequences, with approximately 14% as singletons. The sequence was obtained from a man aged 45 to 65 who received an inactivated influenza vaccine. The V and J genes are TRBV12-3 or TRBV12-4 and TRBJ1-3; possibly TRBD1 for D (5 bases). The sequenced sample was PBMCs from blood, obtained 14 to 15 days before vaccination. For the CDR3, the DNA is TGTGCCAGCAGTTTCGTGGGAGGGGAGAACACCATATATTTT. Protein sequence: CASSFVGGENTIYF.